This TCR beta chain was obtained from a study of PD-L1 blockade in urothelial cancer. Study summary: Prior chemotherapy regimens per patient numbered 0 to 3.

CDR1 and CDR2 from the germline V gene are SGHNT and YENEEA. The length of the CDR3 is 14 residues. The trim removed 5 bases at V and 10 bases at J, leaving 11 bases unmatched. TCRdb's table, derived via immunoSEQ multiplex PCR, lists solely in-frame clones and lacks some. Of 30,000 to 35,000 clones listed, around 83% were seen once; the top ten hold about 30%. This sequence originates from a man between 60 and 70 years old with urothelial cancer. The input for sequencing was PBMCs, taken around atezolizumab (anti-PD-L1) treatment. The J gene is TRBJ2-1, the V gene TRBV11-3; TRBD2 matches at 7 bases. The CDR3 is CASSPDTLGREQFF. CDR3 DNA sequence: TGTGCCAGCAGCCCGGACACCCTCGGGAGGGAGCAGTTCTTC.